These 28 T cell receptor beta chains were all obtained from the same sample, sequenced in a study of T cells in Graves' hyperthyroidism and ophthalmopathy. The investigators amplified TCR beta CDR3 regions from RNA transcripts. HTBI primers were used for first-round RT-PCR of the TCR CDR3. TCRdb processed the multiplex PCR reads anew with MiXCR; each CDR3 protein has one entry. The sample shows fewer than 650,000 distinct CDR3 sequences, around 14% of them seen only once. The sample comprised blood. These receptors came from a woman between 18 and 30 years old with Graves' ophthalmopathy.

V is TRBV9 and J is TRBJ2-4; 10 bases fit TRBD2. V shed 3 bases, J shed 4 bases, and the junction held 4 bases outside the gene matches. The CDR3 is 15 residues long. Germline V gene lookup returns CDR1 SGDLS and CDR2 YYNGEE. The CDR3 DNA is TGTGCCAGCAGCGCAACTAGCGGGAAGAAAAACATTCAGTACTTC. Translated: CASSATSGKKNIQYF.

In its sample, this clonotype was seen many times. This chain uses TRBV20-1 with TRBJ2-1, with TRBD2 matching 12 bases. CDR3 size: 16 residues. In germline, CDR1 is DFQATT, CDR2 SNEGSKA (reference sequence). V shed 0 bases and J 14 bases; nucleotides not matched to a gene: 14. The CDR3 spells CSARDFRSASGREEFF. In DNA form, the CDR3 reads TGCAGTGCTAGAGATTTTAGGTCGGCTAGCGGGAGGGAGGAGTTCTTC.

This clonotype was detected only once. CDR3: CASGRTGGNEQFF. The DNA of the CDR3 is TGTGCCAGCGGCCGGACAGGGGGCAATGAGCAGTTCTTC. The rearrangement links TRBV7-2 to TRBJ2-1, with 10 positions matching TRBD1. Trimming removed 8 bases from V and 6 bases from J; junction bases left unmatched: 4. CDR3 length equals 13 residues. Germline V lookup: CDR1 SGHTA, CDR2 FQGNSA.

A word on this clonotype: This sequence may be a read error, since a much larger clone differs from it by one base. The V and J genes are TRBV2 and TRBJ2-1; TRBD2 matches at 9 bases. The end of the DNA fits TRBJ2-7 better, so the J call may be wrong. Germline V lookup: CDR1 SNHLY, CDR2 FYNNEI. The CDR3 runs 15 residues. CDR3 sequence (DNA): TGTGCCACCAGTGATTTGCGGGAGGGGGACAATGAGCAGTACTTC. Its translation is CATSDLREGDNEQYF.

This clonotype was counted many times. The rearrangement uses TRBV6-5 and TRBJ2-5; TRBD2 is a possible D gene (6 bases). Trimming left V 0 bases short and J 5 bases short, with 16 bases between. CDR3 length equals 16 residues. Looked up from germline, CDR1 is MNHEY and CDR2 is SVGAGI. This CDR3 reads CASSYSWLASWETQYF. CDR3 bases: TGTGCCAGCAGTTACTCGTGGCTAGCGTCGTGGGAGACCCAGTACTTC.

There are a few counts of this clonotype. V usage is TRBV6-5 and J usage is TRBJ1-1; D is unclear. V gave up 4 bases and J gave up 11 bases, with 17 bases separating them. The CDR3 extends over 13 amino acids. CDR1 MNHEY and CDR2 SVGAGI come from the germline V gene. The CDR3 nucleotides are TGTGCCAGCAGTTTACAGTTTCGGACCTCGGCTTTCTTT. It specifies CASSLQFRTSAFF.

This chain uses TRBV6-1 with TRBJ1-5; TRBD1 aligns across 9 bases. This CDR3 contains 15 residues. Germline V lookup: CDR1 MNHNS, CDR2 SASEGT. The trim removed 0 bases at V and 7 bases at J, leaving 4 bases unmatched. CDR3 sequence (DNA): TGTGCCAGCAGTGAAGCGGGACAGGGATACCAGCCCCAGCATTTT. It codes for CASSEAGQGYQPQHF.

The rearrangement joins TRBV7-3 to TRBJ2-7; possible D gene TRBD1, 5 bases. This CDR3 comprises 14 residues. V lost 2 bases, J lost 4 bases, and 12 bases lay in between. Germline CDR1 SGHTA, CDR2 FQGTGA. CDR3 coding DNA: TGTGCCAGCAGCTTAGGTAGCAGGGAATACGAGCAGTACTTC. Amino acids: CASSLGSREYEQYF.

This clonotype was seen only a few times. Possible read error: a much larger clone is one base away. This chain links TRBV12-5 with TRBJ1-1; D is undetermined. There are 16 residues in the CDR3. CDR1 and CDR2 (germline): LGHNT, FRNRAP. The chain's CDR3 is CASGSPEWVRYTEASF. CDR3 in DNA: TGTGCTAGTGGCTCCCCGGAGTGGGTGCGGTACACTGAAGCTTCCTTT. Full variable domain (remainder filled in from reference TRBV12-5 and TRBJ1-1): DARVTQTPRHKVTEMGQEVTMRCQPILGHNTVFWYRQTMMQGLELLAYFRNRAPLDDSGMPKDRFSAEMPDATLATLKIQPSEPRDSAVYFCASGSPEWVRYTEASFGQGTRLTVV.

V is TRBV6-1 and J is TRBJ1-4, with D perhaps matching TRBD1 (6 bases). Germline V lookup: CDR1 MNHNS, CDR2 SASEGT. This CDR3 region has 15 residues. V lost 8 bases and J 3 bases, leaving 16 bases between the germline ends. The CDR3 loop is CASLRTVKSNEKLFF. The CDR3 nucleotides read TGTGCCAGCCTCCGGACAGTCAAATCTAATGAAAAACTGTTTTTT.

On this clonotype: The junction shows a germline mismatch at one end, possibly a read error. The chain links TRBV7-7 to TRBJ2-7; D may be TRBD2 (6 bases). Germline CDR1 reads SSHAT; CDR2 reads FNYEAQ (reference sequence). The CDR3 extends over 14 amino acids. The DNA for the CDR3 is TGTGCTAGCAGCCCGGGACTGGAAAACTACGAGCAGTACTTC. Amino acids: CASSPGLENYEQYF.

This clonotype showed up just a few times. This chain joins TRBV20-1 and TRBJ2-4, with 7 nucleotides matching TRBD2. The CDR3 has 11 amino acids. Looked up from germline, CDR1 is DFQATT and CDR2 is SNEGSKA (reference sequence). CDR3 coding DNA: TGCTCCCGTAGCCGGGGGGACATTCAGTACTTC. As protein: CSRSRGDIQYF.

The chain carries TRBV6-1 and TRBJ2-3; TRBD2 agrees at 11 bases. After removal of 5 bases from V and 0 bases from J, the junction contained 10 bases not matched to a gene. CDR1 and CDR2 from the germline V gene are MNHNS and SASEGT. The CDR3 is 18 residues long. CDR3 sequence: CASSLRLAGSRSTDTQYF. The DNA of the CDR3 is TGTGCCAGCAGTCTAAGACTAGCGGGAAGTCGAAGCACAGATACGCAGTATTTT.

This clonotype was seen ten or more times. The rearrangement joins TRBV29-1 to TRBJ2-3; D remains ambiguous. Trimming left V 4 bases short and J 4 bases short, with 12 bases between. The CDR3 is 13 amino acids. Germline assignment: CDR1 SQVTM and CDR2 ANQGSEA. The CDR3 loop reads CSVGGIFADTQYF. In DNA form, the CDR3 reads TGCAGCGTTGGGGGAATTTTTGCAGATACGCAGTATTTT.

This chain connects TRBV12-3 or TRBV12-4 to TRBJ1-5; D might be TRBD1 (6 bases). The CDR3 extends over 14 amino acids. Trimming left V 9 bases short and J 3 bases short, with 15 bases between. CDR3 protein: CASTPWGPNQPQHF. The CDR3 DNA sequence: TGTGCCAGTACCCCCTGGGGGCCCAATCAGCCCCAGCATTTT.

The V and J genes are TRBV14 and TRBJ2-2; perhaps TRBD1 as D (5 bases). Germline CDR1 is SGHDN and CDR2 is FVKESK. Trimming took off 6 bases at V and 0 bases at J, with 11 bases between the two ends. This CDR3 contains 15 residues. The CDR3: CASSRQLANTGELFF. For the CDR3, the DNA is TGTGCCAGCAGTCGACAGCTCGCGAACACCGGGGAGCTGTTTTTT.

This clonotype came up many times. CDR3 nucleotide sequence: TGTGCCAGCAGCTCTAGGGCCCTCAAAGCCAAAAACATTCAGTACTTC. Protein sequence: CASSSRALKAKNIQYF. This chain joins TRBV7-2 and TRBJ2-4; D gene uncertain. The CDR3 contains 16 residues. Trimming cost V 4 bases and J 0 bases, with 13 bases left between them. CDR1 SGHTA and CDR2 FQGNSA come from the germline V gene.

This clonotype came up many times. The V call is TRBV19, the J call TRBJ2-7, with 7 bases matching TRBD1. J was trimmed by 4 bases and V by 4 bases; bases with no gene match: 7. There are 14 residues in the CDR3. Germline V gene lookup returns CDR1 LNHDA and CDR2 SQIVND (reference sequence). The CDR3 sequence is CASSNDRVGYEQYF. The CDR3 nucleotides read TGTGCCAGTAGTAACGACAGGGTCGGATACGAGCAGTACTTC.

This clonotype was detected only a few times. The J gene is TRBJ1-5, the V gene TRBV19, with TRBD1 matching 7 bases. Trimming took 4 bases from V and 5 from J; bases not matched to a gene: 5. CDR3 length: 14 amino acids. CDR1 LNHDA and CDR2 SQIVND come from the germline V gene (reference sequence). CDR3 sequence: CASSTTGSYQPQHF. In nucleotides, the CDR3 is TGTGCCAGTAGTACGACAGGGAGTTATCAGCCCCAGCATTTT.

J is TRBJ1-1 and V is TRBV4-1; no definite D call. The CDR3 has 14 amino acids. V lost 1 base to trimming and J lost 8 bases, with 14 bases between them. The germline gives CDR1 MGHRA, CDR2 YSYEKL. Written as DNA, the CDR3 is TGCGCCAGCAGCCAAGGCGAGACGGCTCGGGAAGCTTTCTTT. This codes for CASSQGETAREAFF.

This clonotype has at least ten counts. This chain connects TRBV5-8 to TRBJ2-5; D is unclear. Per the germline V gene, CDR1 is SGHTS and CDR2 is YDEGEE. The V and J ends lost 0 bases and 3 bases respectively, with 15 bases between them. The CDR3 has 16 amino acids. The CDR3 region has the DNA TGTGCCAGCAGCTTGGTAGTGGGCGAAAATGAAGAGACCCAGTACTTC. Amino acids: CASSLVVGENEETQYF. Full variable domain (remainder filled in from reference TRBV5-8 and TRBJ2-5): EAGVTQSPTHLIKTRGQQATLRCSPISGHTSVYWYQQALGLGLQFLLWYDEGEERNRGNFPPRFSGRQFPNYSSELNVNALELEDSALYLCASSLVVGENEETQYFGPGTRLLVL.

This clonotype was found a few times. The chain couples TRBV7-9 to TRBJ2-3, with unresolved D. The germline V gene has CDR1 SEHNR and CDR2 FQNEAQ (reference sequence). The CDR3 covers 14 residues. The V and J ends lost 6 bases and 6 bases respectively, with 16 bases between them. CDR3 residues: CASRGNYEWDTQYF. Written as DNA, the CDR3 is TGTGCCAGCAGGGGGAATTACGAGTGGGATACGCAGTATTTT. Full variable domain (remainder filled in from reference TRBV7-9 and TRBJ2-3): DTGVSQNPRHKITKRGQNVTFRCDPISEHNRLYWYRQTLGQGPEFLTYFQNEAQLEKSRLLSDRFSAERPKGSFSTLEIQRTEQGDSAMYLCASRGNYEWDTQYFGPGTRLTVL.

The gene calls are TRBV7-2 and TRBJ2-4; 8 nucleotides match TRBD2. The CDR3 sequence is 14 residues long. V lost 4 bases, J lost 10 bases, and 9 bases stayed unmatched. Per the germline V gene, CDR1 is SGHTA and CDR2 is FQGNSA. This CDR3 reads CASSSSGSGTIQYF. In nucleotides, the CDR3 is TGTGCCAGCAGCTCCAGCGGGAGTGGGACAATTCAGTACTTC.

This clonotype was counted ten times or more. The rearrangement links TRBV29-1 to TRBJ2-1; 13 bases fit TRBD2. CDR1 SQVTM and CDR2 ANQGSEA come from the germline V gene. The ends lost 5 bases at V and 7 bases at J; junction bases unmatched: 14. The CDR3 sequence is 17 residues long. This CDR3 is CSVPREPGLAGQNEQFF. CDR3 sequence (DNA): TGCAGCGTTCCACGAGAGCCGGGACTAGCGGGACAGAATGAGCAGTTCTTC.

This clonotype was counted ten times or more. This sequence joins TRBV28 and TRBJ2-1; 11 bases map to TRBD2. Germline V gives CDR1 MDHEN, CDR2 SYDVKM. Losses at the gene ends were 6 bases for V and 14 bases for J; bases not matched to a gene: 12. The CDR3 contains 14 residues. The CDR3 reads CASRTSGNKFGEFF. DNA for the CDR3: TGTGCCAGCAGGACTAGCGGGAATAAGTTTGGTGAGTTCTTC. The entire variable domain, with the rest obtained from reference TRBV28 and TRBJ2-1, is as follows: DVKVTQSSRYLVKRTGEKVFLECVQDMDHENMFWYRQDPGLGLRLIYFSYDVKMKEKGDIPEGYSVSREKKERFSLILESASTNQTSMYLCASRTSGNKFGEFFGPGTRLTVL.

This clonotype was picked up many times. V is TRBV30 and J is TRBJ2-1; 8 bases match TRBD1. The CDR3 has 15 residues. V shed 5 bases, J shed 3 bases, and the junction held 9 bases outside the gene matches. Germline V gives CDR1 GTSNPN, CDR2 SVGIG (reference sequence). As DNA, the CDR3 is TGTGCCTGGGGTCGACAGGGGATTGACTACAATGAGCAGTTCTTC. Amino acids: CAWGRQGIDYNEQFF.

In its sample, this clonotype was seen many times. This sequence joins TRBV3-1 and TRBJ2-1; D is uncertain. There are 15 residues in the CDR3. Per germline, CDR1 LGHDT and CDR2 YNNKEL (reference sequence). Trimming pared 4 bases from V and 6 bases from J, leaving 16 bases between. CDR3 coding DNA: TGTGCCAGCAGCCGGCGAGCGATCGTGGGCAATGAGCAGTTCTTC. As protein: CASSRRAIVGNEQFF.

This clonotype was seen ten or more times. This chain uses TRBV7-9 with TRBJ2-1; 8 nucleotides line up with TRBD2. CDR3 length: 16 residues. Germline V gene lookup returns CDR1 SEHNR and CDR2 FQNEAQ (reference sequence). V was pared by 3 bases and J by 4 bases, with 8 bases of the junction left unmatched. The CDR3 loop reads CASSFLGRASYNEQFF. Written as DNA, the CDR3 is TGTGCCAGCAGCTTCCTCGGGAGGGCCTCTTACAATGAGCAGTTCTTC.